The 27 T cell receptor beta chains reported below all come from one sample, sequenced in a study of response to subunit inactivated influenza vaccine. TCRdb itself ran the RT-PCR reads through MiXCR, one entry per CDR3 protein. Among 650,000 or so distinct CDR3 sequences listed, 13% to 15% were seen once. This sample comprised PBMCs from blood, obtained less than 15 days before vaccination. The receptors here all came from a man between 45 and 60 years old who received an inactivated influenza vaccine.

This clonotype was seen many times. The V call is TRBV5-1, the J call TRBJ2-1; 8 nucleotides match TRBD1. The CDR3 has 12 residues. The junction had 0 bases not matched to a gene; V was cut back by 4 bases and J by 6 bases. Germline-derived CDR1 and CDR2 are SGHRS and YFSETQ. CDR3 sequence (DNA): TGCGCCAGCAGCACAGGGGGCAATGAGCAGTTCTTC. It codes for CASSTGGNEQFF.

The chain couples TRBV10-3 to TRBJ2-5; 8 bases agree with TRBD2. CDR3 length equals 14 residues. With 8 bases clipped from V and 6 bases from J, the junction kept 11 bases outside the gene matches. CDR1 and CDR2 from the germline V gene are ENHRY and SYGVKD. The CDR3 sequence is CAIGGKAGAKTQYF. In DNA form, the CDR3 reads TGTGCCATCGGAGGTAAAGCGGGAGCCAAGACCCAGTACTTC.

This clonotype has just a few counts. This chain uses TRBV20-1 with TRBJ2-5; D might be TRBD1 or TRBD2, each matching 5 bases. In germline, CDR1 is DFQATT, CDR2 SNEGSKA (reference sequence). Deletions cut 3 bases from V and 7 bases from J, with 15 bases between. The CDR3 sequence is 13 residues long. CDR3 region: CSASGGRIGTQYF. The DNA of the CDR3 is TGCAGTGCTAGTGGGGGTAGAATCGGGACCCAGTACTTC.

This clonotype has a handful of counts. The chain has TRBV7-2 and TRBJ2-5; 11 bases line up with TRBD2. The CDR3 is made up of 13 amino acids. Germline CDR1 SGHTA, CDR2 FQGNSA. V was pared by 5 bases and J by 11 bases, with 7 bases of the junction left unmatched. The CDR3 protein is CASSSGTSGRQYF. The CDR3 DNA sequence: TGTGCCAGCAGCAGCGGGACTAGCGGACGTCAGTACTTC. Complete variable domain (other parts from reference TRBV7-2 and TRBJ2-5): GAGVSQSPSNKVTEKGKDVELRCDPISGHTALYWYRQSLGQGLEFLIYFQGNSAPDKSGLPSDRFSAERTGGSVSTLTIQRTQQEDSAVYLCASSSGTSGRQYFGPGTRLLVL.

This clonotype was seen a few times. The chain links TRBV20-1 to TRBJ2-1; a possible D gene is TRBD2 (6 bases). Trimming left V 5 bases short and J 6 bases short, with 17 bases between. There are 14 residues in the CDR3. The germline V gene has CDR1 DFQATT and CDR2 SNEGSKA (reference sequence). CDR3 sequence reads: CSAWPGLLGNEQFF. CDR3 in DNA: TGCAGTGCTTGGCCGGGACTCCTAGGCAATGAGCAGTTCTTC.

V is TRBV4-2 and J is TRBJ2-1; possibly TRBD1 or TRBD2 for D (5 bases each). Per germline, CDR1 LGHNA and CDR2 YNFKEQ. Trimming shortened V by 4 bases and J by 5 bases, and 15 bases separated the two germline ends. The CDR3 spans 15 residues. The chain's CDR3 is CASSRAWDENNEQFF. For the CDR3, the DNA is TGTGCCAGCAGCCGCGCCTGGGACGAAAACAATGAGCAGTTCTTC.

This chain uses TRBV28 with TRBJ2-7; 7 positions agree with TRBD2. This CDR3 has 13 amino acids. Losses at the gene ends were 7 bases for V and 6 bases for J; bases not matched to a gene: 9. The germline V gene encodes CDR1 MDHEN and CDR2 SYDVKM. CDR3 residues: CASIPRPGGEQYF. CDR3 bases: TGTGCCAGCATCCCGCGCCCGGGGGGCGAGCAGTACTTC.

The V gene is TRBV20-1, the J gene TRBJ2-1, with D possibly TRBD2 on 6 matching bases. The CDR3 consists of 15 residues. Germline V lookup: CDR1 DFQATT, CDR2 SNEGSKA (reference sequence). Deletions cut 0 bases from V and 6 bases from J, with 15 bases between. The CDR3 nucleotides read TGCAGTGCTAGAGATCTGACTAGACAACCCAATGAGCAGTTCTTC. It is translated as CSARDLTRQPNEQFF.

This chain uses TRBV5-1 with TRBJ1-1; TRBD1 is a possible D gene (5 bases). V shed 0 bases and J shed 7 bases, with 7 bases lying between them. The length of the CDR3 is 12 residues. In germline, CDR1 is SGHRS, CDR2 YFSETQ. CDR3 loop: CASSLVGVEAFF. The CDR3 DNA is TGCGCCAGCAGCTTGGTGGGGGTTGAAGCTTTCTTT.

CDR3 sequence: CASSLLTGAAYNEQFF. CDR3 nucleotide sequence: TGTGCCAGCAGTCTACTGACAGGGGCGGCCTACAATGAGCAGTTCTTC. The chain has TRBV27 and TRBJ2-1; 8 bases align to TRBD1. The CDR3 is 16 residues long. Trimming cost V 5 bases and J 2 bases; bases outside gene matches: 8. CDR1 and CDR2 (germline): MNHEY, SMNVEV (reference sequence).

The chain uses TRBV28 and TRBJ1-5, with 12 bases fitting TRBD1. Trimming took 4 bases from V and 2 from J; bases not matched to a gene: 9. The CDR3 loop spans 18 amino acids. The germline V gene has CDR1 MDHEN and CDR2 SYDVKM. The DNA of the CDR3 is TGTGCCAGCAGTTCCCGGGACAGGGGGCTTTTTGGCAATCAGCCCCAGCATTTT. This sequence encodes CASSSRDRGLFGNQPQHF. Based on the CDR3 plus reference TRBV28 and TRBJ1-5, the full variable domain is DVKVTQSSRYLVKRTGEKVFLECVQDMDHENMFWYRQDPGLGLRLIYFSYDVKMKEKGDIPEGYSVSREKKERFSLILESASTNQTSMYLCASSSRDRGLFGNQPQHFGDGTRLSIL.

This clonotype occurred a few times. The chain has TRBV10-3 and TRBJ2-1; 7 nucleotides agree with TRBD2. CDR3 length equals 13 residues. Germline-derived CDR1 and CDR2 are ENHRY and SYGVKD. V lost 8 bases, J lost 8 bases, and 9 bases stayed unmatched. CDR3 sequence: CAIATGGEDEQFF. The DNA of the CDR3 is TGTGCCATCGCCACGGGGGGTGAGGATGAGCAGTTCTTC.

This clonotype was recorded at least ten times. The J gene is TRBJ1-5, the V gene TRBV7-2, with D perhaps matching TRBD1 (6 bases). Trimming removed 5 bases at V and 2 bases at J, with 10 bases between. The CDR3 is made up of 14 amino acids. Looked up from germline, CDR1 is SGHTA and CDR2 is FQGNSA. The chain's CDR3 is CASSPGVGNQPQHF. In nucleotides, the CDR3 is TGTGCCAGCAGCCCAGGGGTAGGCAATCAGCCCCAGCATTTT. Based on the CDR3 plus reference TRBV7-2 and TRBJ1-5, the full variable domain is GAGVSQSPSNKVTEKGKDVELRCDPISGHTALYWYRQSLGQGLEFLIYFQGNSAPDKSGLPSDRFSAERTGGSVSTLTIQRTQQEDSAVYLCASSPGVGNQPQHFGDGTRLSIL.

Ten or more counts support this clonotype. Here the CDR3 reads CASSPRGGTYEQYF. The DNA for the CDR3 is TGTGCCAGCTCACCAAGGGGAGGGACCTACGAGCAGTACTTC. J is TRBJ2-7 and V is TRBV18, with 7 bases that match TRBD2. V was clipped by 2 bases and J by 2 bases; unmatched bases: 3. The CDR3 is 14 residues long. Germline CDR1 is KGHSH and CDR2 is LQKENI.

The table lists this clonotype with a few counts. The rearrangement joins TRBV28 to TRBJ1-2, with a weak D call TRBD1 (5 bases). The CDR3 runs to 16 residues. The V end was cut by 7 bases, the J end by 4 bases, with 22 bases between. Germline CDR1 is MDHEN and CDR2 is SYDVKM. In DNA form, the CDR3 reads TGTGCCAGCAACCCGGGTTGGCAGGGCGACTCCTATGGCTACACCTTC. It codes for CASNPGWQGDSYGYTF.

This clonotype occurred a few times. V and J are TRBV7-2 and TRBJ1-4; 7 bases match TRBD1. Looked up from germline, CDR1 is SGHTA and CDR2 is FQGNSA. This CDR3 region has 15 residues. The junction had 7 bases not matched to a gene; V was cut back by 1 base and J by 8 bases. CDR3 sequence reads: CASSLVRGMGEKLFF. CDR3 nucleotides: TGTGCCAGCAGCTTAGTCAGGGGGATGGGGGAAAAACTGTTTTTT.

This sequence joins TRBV6-1 and TRBJ2-7; 9 bases map to TRBD1. V trimming: 6 bases; J trimming: 3 bases; junction bases outside the gene matches: 9. Germline-derived CDR1 and CDR2 are MNHNS and SASEGT. The CDR3 totals 15 residues. CDR3 protein: CASRQPGQGYYEQYF. For the CDR3, the DNA is TGTGCCAGCAGGCAGCCGGGACAGGGATACTACGAGCAGTACTTC.

The chain links TRBV9 to TRBJ2-5, with D possibly called TRBD1 or TRBD2 (5 bases each). CDR1 SGDLS and CDR2 YYNGEE come from the germline V gene. The CDR3 has 13 amino acids. V lost 3 bases and J 2 bases, leaving 8 bases between the germline ends. CDR3 in DNA: TGTGCCAGCAGCGGGGGGTGGCAAGAGACCCAGTACTTC. The encoded protein is CASSGGWQETQYF.

The chain has TRBV14 and TRBJ2-7; D could derive from TRBD1 or TRBD2 (5 bases each). Between the trimmed V and J ends, which lost 2 bases and 3 bases, there was a span of 14 bases. This CDR3 region has 15 residues. Germline-derived CDR1 and CDR2 are SGHDN and FVKESK. The CDR3 bases are TGTGCCAGCAGCCAAACCACATTTGGGGGCTACGAGCAGTACTTC. Translation gives CASSQTTFGGYEQYF.

This rearrangement joins TRBV7-9 to TRBJ2-7, with D hard to call. Germline values: CDR1 SEHNR, CDR2 FQNEAQ (reference sequence). V lost 3 bases to trimming and J lost 6 bases, with 9 bases between them. The CDR3 runs 12 residues. The CDR3 loop reads CASSFDSGEQYF. CDR3 DNA: TGTGCCAGCAGCTTTGATTCTGGCGAGCAGTACTTC. The full variable domain, completed using reference TRBV7-9 and TRBJ2-7, is DTGVSQNPRHKITKRGQNVTFRCDPISEHNRLYWYRQTLGQGPEFLTYFQNEAQLEKSRLLSDRFSAERPKGSFSTLEIQRTEQGDSAMYLCASSFDSGEQYFGPGTRLTVT.

This clonotype showed up just a few times. This chain links TRBV20-1 with TRBJ2-7; D is undetermined. The CDR3 is 15 residues long. V dropped 0 bases and J dropped 1 base, with 13 bases sitting between them. CDR1 and CDR2 (germline): DFQATT, SNEGSKA (reference sequence). The CDR3: CSARDSQTASYEQYF. The CDR3 nucleotides read TGCAGTGCTAGAGACTCACAGACGGCGTCCTACGAGCAGTACTTC.

There are many counts of this clonotype. The rearrangement uses TRBV7-2 and TRBJ2-2; possibly TRBD1 for D (6 bases). Germline CDR1 and CDR2: SGHTA and FQGNSA. V shed 4 bases and J shed 9 bases, with 15 bases lying between them. The CDR3 has 14 amino acids. In DNA, the CDR3 is TGTGCCAGCAGCTCACCGACAGGTTCCCGGGAGCTGTTTTTT. Its translation is CASSSPTGSRELFF. The full variable domain, in which reference TRBV7-2 and TRBJ2-2 provide the parts outside the CDR3, is GAGVSQSPSNKVTEKGKDVELRCDPISGHTALYWYRQSLGQGLEFLIYFQGNSAPDKSGLPSDRFSAERTGGSVSTLTIQRTQQEDSAVYLCASSSPTGSRELFFGEGSRLTVL.

This clonotype was detected only a few times. The V call is TRBV6-4, the J call TRBJ1-4; a weak D match, TRBD1 (6 bases). The V gene's germline CDR1 is MRHNA and CDR2 SNTAGT. Trimming took 6 bases from V and 4 from J, leaving 24 bases between them. The CDR3 contains 18 residues. The CDR3 loop reads CASSHLISWDKLNEKLFF. For the CDR3, the DNA is TGTGCCAGCAGCCACCTTATCTCTTGGGACAAACTTAATGAAAAACTGTTTTTT.

This clonotype was counted once. This chain uses TRBV29-1 with TRBJ2-7; D is uncertain. The CDR3 loop spans 14 amino acids. V lost 6 bases to trimming and J lost 1 base, with 16 bases between them. Germline CDR1 is SQVTM and CDR2 is ANQGSEA. The CDR3 spells CSVSQAQWSYEQYF. CDR3 nucleotide sequence: TGCAGCGTATCCCAGGCCCAGTGGTCCTACGAGCAGTACTTC.

Ten or more counts support this clonotype. The rearrangement links TRBV7-2 to TRBJ2-2, with D hard to call. The CDR3 spans 15 residues. The V end was cut by 3 bases, the J end by 2 bases, with 10 bases between. Germline V lookup: CDR1 SGHTA, CDR2 FQGNSA. The CDR3 DNA reads as TGTGCCAGCAGCTTCGACCGTCTAAACACCGGGGAGCTGTTTTTT. Translating it yields CASSFDRLNTGELFF.

The gene calls are TRBV5-1 and TRBJ2-1, with 10 bases that match TRBD2. V lost 4 bases, J lost 7 bases, and 11 bases stayed unmatched. Germline-derived CDR1 and CDR2 are SGHRS and YFSETQ. There are 16 residues in the CDR3. The CDR3 reads CASSLVVAGGWNEQFF. CDR3 DNA: TGCGCCAGCAGCCTGGTGGTAGCGGGAGGATGGAATGAGCAGTTCTTC.

This clonotype was seen repeatedly, ten times or more. The chain links TRBV7-2 to TRBJ2-2; D unclear. V dropped 6 bases and J dropped 4 bases, with 12 bases sitting between them. Germline CDR1 is SGHTA and CDR2 is FQGNSA. CDR3 length equals 14 residues. DNA of the CDR3: TGTGCCAGCAGTCCCCAGGCAGGCACCGGGGAGCTGTTTTTT. Its protein is CASSPQAGTGELFF.